This TCR beta chain originates from a study of Tregs in tolerant kidney transplant recipients. The CDR3 is 15 amino acids. CDR1 and CDR2 from the germline V gene are SGHTA and FQGTGA. Losses at the gene ends were 5 bases for V and 0 bases for J; bases not matched to a gene: 4. Unstimulated Tregs (CD4+CD25+CD127-) and CD4+CD25- non-Tregs were sorted from PBMCs. Profiling relied on immunoSEQ multiplex PCR, and the TCRdb table lists in-frame clones only, not all of them. This sample's table reports 48,000 or so clones. Overall study results and limits: Expanding Tregs on activated donor B cells appeared to best identify donor-specific TCRbeta clones.

Comment on this clone: The antigen is unknown. Read data end 3 residues before the CDR3 end; the end is taken from the germline J gene.

This rearrangement joins TRBV7-3 to TRBJ2-3, with TRBD2 matching over 8 bases. The sample consisted of CD4+ T cells from blood, taken before the transplant. The source is a human donor who received a combined kidney and bone marrow transplant. The CDR3 here is CASSVTSGSTDTQYF. CDR3 DNA, as far as it was read: TGTGCCAGCAGCGTCACTAGCGGTAGCACAGATACG.